This T cell receptor (beta chain) was sequenced for a study of blood T cell repertoires in COVID-19. The overall study: There were acute and convalescent COVID-19 samples, and they came from the United States, Italy and Spain. From T cells, B-cell-depleted T cells, or PBMCs came the material, which was cDNA or gDNA.

The germline V gene encodes CDR1 MDHEN and CDR2 SYDVKM. The CDR3 is made up of 17 amino acids. V lost 3 bases and J lost 2, with 19 bases in between. The authors' processing: Counts of nucleated cells, estimated from reference gene primer amplification, were obtained. Libraries were prepared by immunoSEQ multiplex PCR; TCRdb keeps only in-frame clonotypes and omits some of them. Clonal size and the V and J genes are those of that table, whereas D and trimming came from the DNA. The sample contains around 84,000 clones, around four fifths of which appear only once. This clone was seen more than once but under ten times.

The sequence was obtained from a man at least 80 years old with active or convalescent COVID-19. This chain connects TRBV28 to TRBJ1-2, with a weak D call TRBD1 (6 bases). The sequenced material came from peripheral blood. CDR3 loop: CASSLDSRSMINYGYTF. The CDR3, as DNA: TGTGCCAGCAGTTTGGACAGCCGATCGATGATAAACTATGGCTACACCTTC.